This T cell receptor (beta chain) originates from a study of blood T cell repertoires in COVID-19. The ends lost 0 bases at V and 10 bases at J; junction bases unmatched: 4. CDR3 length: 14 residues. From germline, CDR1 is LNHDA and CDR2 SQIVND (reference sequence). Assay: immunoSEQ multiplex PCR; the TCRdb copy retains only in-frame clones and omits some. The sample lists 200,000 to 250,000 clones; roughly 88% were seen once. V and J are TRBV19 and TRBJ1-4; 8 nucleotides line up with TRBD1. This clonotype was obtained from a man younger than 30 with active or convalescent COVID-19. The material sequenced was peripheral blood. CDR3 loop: CASSIDPQGAKLFF. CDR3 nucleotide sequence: TGTGCCAGTAGTATAGATCCCCAGGGGGCAAAACTGTTTTTT.